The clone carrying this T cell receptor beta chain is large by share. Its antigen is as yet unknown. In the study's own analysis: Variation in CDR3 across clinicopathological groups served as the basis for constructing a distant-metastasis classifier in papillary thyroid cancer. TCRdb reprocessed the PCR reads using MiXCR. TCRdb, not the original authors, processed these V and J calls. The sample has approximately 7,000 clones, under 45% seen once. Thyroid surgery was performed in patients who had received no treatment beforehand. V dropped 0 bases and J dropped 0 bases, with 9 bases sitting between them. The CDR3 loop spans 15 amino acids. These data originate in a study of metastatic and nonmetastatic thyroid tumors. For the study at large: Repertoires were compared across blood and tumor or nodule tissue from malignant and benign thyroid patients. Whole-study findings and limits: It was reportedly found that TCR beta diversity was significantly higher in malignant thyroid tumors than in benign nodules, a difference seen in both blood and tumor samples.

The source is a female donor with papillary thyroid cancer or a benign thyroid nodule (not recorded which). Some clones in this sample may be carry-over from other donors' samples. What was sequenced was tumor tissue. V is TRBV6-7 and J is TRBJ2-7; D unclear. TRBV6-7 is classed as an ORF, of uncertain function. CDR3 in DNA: TGTGCCAGCAGTTACTCGGGCATCCGCTCCTACGAGCAGTACTTC. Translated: CASSYSGIRSYEQYF.